This TCR beta chain derives from a study of CD8+ T cells in alopecia areata. Extracted RNA was reverse transcribed, and the resulting cDNA served as sequencing template. Produced via immunoSEQ multiplex PCR; TCRdb's table is partial and in-frame only. The sample has 250,000 or so clones, none seen only once; the top ten hold approximately 1.2%. Whole-study findings and limits: Scalp sample sequencing also detects resident alphabeta T cells of normal skin.

Cutaneous lymph node cells were pooled, and they were sorted using CD4, CD8alpha, NKG2D, NKG2ACE and other markers. Concerning this clone itself: Its antigen is undetermined. Genes and germline are mouse.

The receptor was derived from a C3H/HeJ mouse with alopecia areata. These mice share the MHC haplotype H2-k. Sequenced input: CD4+ T cells sorted from a lymph node.

CDR3 residues: CASGDLDRGYEQYF. CDR3 DNA (partial): TGTGCCAGCGGTGATTTGGACAGGGGATAT. This sequence joins TRBV13-2 and TRBJ2-7; 9 bases line up with TRBD1. The sequence runs out 4 residues before the end of the CDR3; the remainder is reconstructed from the germline J gene. CDR3 size: 14 residues. Germline CDR1 NNHNN, CDR2 SYGAGS (reference sequence).